This T cell receptor (beta chain) was captured by sequencing in a study of T cell responses to AZD1222 COVID-19 vaccine. Libraries were prepared by immunoSEQ multiplex PCR; TCRdb keeps only in-frame clonotypes and omits some of them. The sample consists of some 95,000 clones, over 75% of them appearing once. Germline values: CDR1 SGDLS, CDR2 YYNGEE. V gave up 2 bases and J gave up 2 bases; unmatched junction bases: 8. The CDR3 extends over 16 amino acids. This clonotype originated in an adult who received the AZD1222 COVID-19 vaccine. The chain recombines TRBV9 with TRBJ2-3; 7 bases fit TRBD2. The sequencing here drew on peripheral blood, taken 28 days after the second AZD1222 dose. The CDR3 spells CASSVERDYFTDTQYF. The CDR3 DNA reads as TGTGCCAGCAGCGTTGAACGGGACTATTTCACAGATACGCAGTATTTT.